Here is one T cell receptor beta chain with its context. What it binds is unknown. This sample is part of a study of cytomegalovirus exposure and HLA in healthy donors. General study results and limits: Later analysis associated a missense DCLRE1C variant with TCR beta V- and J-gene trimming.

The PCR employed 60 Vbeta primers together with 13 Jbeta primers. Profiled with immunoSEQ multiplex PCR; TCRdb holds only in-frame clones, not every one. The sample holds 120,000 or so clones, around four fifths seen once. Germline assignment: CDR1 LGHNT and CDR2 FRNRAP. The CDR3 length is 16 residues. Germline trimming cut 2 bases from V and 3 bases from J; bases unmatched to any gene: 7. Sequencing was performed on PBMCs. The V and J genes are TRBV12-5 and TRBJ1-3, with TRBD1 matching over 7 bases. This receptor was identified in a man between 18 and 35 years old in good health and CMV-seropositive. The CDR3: CASGLRTGVGGNTIYF. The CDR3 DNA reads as TGTGCTAGTGGTTTGAGGACAGGAGTCGGTGGAAACACCATATATTTT.